Each of the 7 T cell receptor beta chains below was sequenced from the same sample in a study of cytomegalovirus exposure and HLA in healthy donors. The PCR was carried out with 60 Vbeta primers and 13 Jbeta primers. TCRdb's table, derived via immunoSEQ multiplex PCR, lists solely in-frame clones and lacks some. The sample holds around 100,000 clones, more than 80% seen once. The sample was PBMCs. The receptor source for this set is a man aged 25 to 40 in good health and CMV-seronegative.

The V and J genes are TRBV5-1 and TRBJ2-5; TRBD2 agrees at 7 bases. Germline trimming cut 2 bases from V and 5 bases from J; bases unmatched to any gene: 6. Germline V CDR1 and CDR2: SGHRS, YFSETQ. This CDR3 is 14 amino acids long. CDR3 sequence (DNA): TGCGCCAGCAGCTTCTCGGGGGGTCGGGAGACCCAGTACTTC. Protein product: CASSFSGGRETQYF.

The chain employs TRBV30 and TRBJ1-2, with D unresolved. There are 17 residues in the CDR3. Germline V gives CDR1 GTSNPN, CDR2 SVGIG (reference sequence). The V gene lost 0 bases and the J gene lost 0 bases, with 17 bases spanning the gap. CDR3 protein: CAWSVLRQTKANYGYTF. The CDR3 coding sequence is TGTGCCTGGAGTGTACTGAGGCAGACCAAAGCTAACTATGGCTACACCTTC. The entire variable domain, with the rest obtained from reference TRBV30 and TRBJ1-2, is as follows: SQTIHQWPATLVQPVGSPLSLECTVEGTSNPNLYWYRQAAGRGLQLLFYSVGIGQISSEVPQNLSASRPQDRQFILSSKKLLLSDSGFYLCAWSVLRQTKANYGYTFGSGTRLTVV.

The chain links TRBV9 to TRBJ2-5; maybe TRBD1 (5 bases). This CDR3 contains 13 residues. V was shortened by 2 bases and J by 7 bases, with 12 bases between the two germline ends. Germline CDR1 is SGDLS and CDR2 is YYNGEE. The CDR3 here is CASSVLGEGTQYF. The DNA for the CDR3 is TGTGCCAGCAGCGTGCTAGGGGAAGGGACCCAGTACTTC. The full variable domain, rest sourced from reference TRBV9 and TRBJ2-5, is DSGVTQTPKHLITATGQRVTLRCSPRSGDLSVYWYQQSLDQGLQFLIQYYNGEERAKGNILERFSAQQFPDLHSELNLSSLELGDSALYFCASSVLGEGTQYFGPGTRLLVL.

The chain couples TRBV7-2 to TRBJ2-2; TRBD2 might be the D (6 bases). The V gene lost 1 base and the J gene lost 6 bases, with 15 bases spanning the gap. CDR3 length: 16 amino acids. The V gene's germline CDR1 is SGHTA and CDR2 FQGNSA. The CDR3 nucleotides are TGTGCCAGCAGCTTAGGTTTGACTAGGGTCCCCGGGGAGCTGTTTTTT. This sequence encodes CASSLGLTRVPGELFF.

There are a few counts of this clone. The chain joins TRBV5-1 to TRBJ2-1; 10 nucleotides agree with TRBD2. Unmatched junction bases numbered 7, after V lost 5 bases and J lost 5 bases. The CDR3 consists of 15 residues. Per germline, CDR1 SGHRS and CDR2 YFSETQ. The CDR3 spells CASSPTSGEDNEQFF. The CDR3 DNA follows: TGCGCCAGCAGTCCTACTAGCGGGGAAGACAATGAGCAGTTCTTC. Combining the CDR3 with reference TRBV5-1 and TRBJ2-1 gives the whole variable domain KAGVTQTPRYLIKTRGQQVTLSCSPISGHRSVSWYQQTPGQGLQFLFEYFSETQRNKGNFPGRFSGRQFSNSRSEMNVSTLELGDSALYLCASSPTSGEDNEQFFGPGTRLTVL.

The J gene is TRBJ2-2, the V gene TRBV27, with 8 bases lining up with TRBD2. CDR1 is MNHEY and CDR2 is SMNVEV in the germline V gene (reference sequence). The J segment lost 0 bases and the V segment lost 3 bases, leaving 9 bases of the junction unmatched. The CDR3 runs to 18 residues. The CDR3 spells CASSFSGAGFPNTGELFF. CDR3 nucleotide sequence: TGTGCCAGCAGTTTTAGCGGGGCAGGGTTTCCGAACACCGGGGAGCTGTTTTTT.

The rearrangement joins TRBV10-3 to TRBJ1-2, with TRBD1 as a possible D gene (5 bases). CDR1 ENHRY and CDR2 SYGVKD come from the germline V gene. Trimming left V 10 bases short and J 7 bases short, with 31 bases between. This CDR3 is 17 amino acids long. DNA for the CDR3: TGTGCCACCACCCCCTCCGCAGGGCAGGGCTCGAGGTCTGGCTACACCTTC. Protein: CATTPSAGQGSRSGYTF.